The rows below give T cell receptor beta chains drawn from one sample of a study of CD8 T cells in Susac syndrome. TCRdb reprocessed the immunoSEQ multiplex PCR reads with MiXCR, giving one entry per CDR3 protein. Of 50,000 or so distinct CDR3 sequences in the sample, about 92% were seen once. Sequenced sample: CD8+ T cells from PBMCs. Source of these receptors: a human donor with multiple sclerosis. CDR3s include the opening cysteine and the closing phenylalanine or tryptophan. A D gene is named only where the DNA matches it firmly.

TRBV7-6	TRBJ1-1	13	.	CASSYRVNTEAFF	TGTGCCAGCAGCTACAGGGTGAACACTGAAGCTTTCTTT
TRBV30	TRBJ2-7	12	.	CAWSANSLEQYF	TGTGCCTGGAGTGCCAACAGCCTGGAGCAGTACTTC
TRBV6-2/TRBV6-3	TRBJ2-1	14	.	CASSYRSSYNEQFF	TGTGCCAGCAGTTACCGTAGCTCCTACAATGAGCAGTTCTTC
TRBV7-9	TRBJ1-2	12	.	CASNSATRGYTF	TGTGCCAGCAATTCGGCTACAAGGGGCTACACCTTC
TRBV5-1	TRBJ1-1	16	TRBD1	CASSPRTGGRNTEAFF	TGCGCCAGCAGCCCTCGCACAGGGGGTAGGAACACTGAAGCTTTCTTT
TRBV6-4	TRBJ2-1	15	.	CASSDGKSSYNEQFF	TGTGCCAGCAGTGACGGGAAAAGCTCCTACAATGAGCAGTTCTTC
TRBV20-1	TRBJ2-3	14	.	CSASEGGGADTQYF	TGCAGTGCTAGCGAGGGCGGGGGCGCAGATACGCAGTATTTT
TRBV4-3	TRBJ1-3	17	.	CASSPRTPVYSGNTIYF	TGCGCCAGCAGTCCGCGGACACCGGTTTACTCTGGAAACACCATATATTTT
TRBV7-9	TRBJ2-3	16	.	CASSSVSGPSRDTQYF	TGTGCCAGCAGCTCCGTCAGCGGACCTAGCAGAGATACGCAGTATTTT
TRBV12-3/TRBV12-4	TRBJ2-5	14	TRBD2	CASSPLAGVETQYF	TGTGCCAGCAGTCCTTTGGCGGGGGTGGAGACCCAGTACTTC